What follows are 30 T cell receptor beta chains derived from one specimen sequenced in a study of identical twins. TCRdb analysed the 5' RACE reads with MiXCR anew, one entry per CDR3 protein. The sample comprises about 260,000 distinct CDR3 sequences, roughly 7% of which are singletons, and 3.5% to 4% rests with the top ten. These data were also reused for a study on yellow fever vaccine responses in identical twins.

The sequenced material came from memory (CD45RO+) T cells sorted from blood. The receptor set was obtained from a woman under 30 in good health.

This clonotype was counted between two and nine times. The chain recombines TRBV5-1 with TRBJ2-2, with a tentative D call TRBD1 (6 bases). V dropped 3 bases and J dropped 3 bases, with 9 bases sitting between them. CDR3 size: 14 residues. Looked up from germline, CDR1 is SGHRS and CDR2 is YFSETQ. Here the CDR3 DNA reads TGCGCCAGCAGCTCAGGGGAAGACACCGGGGAGCTGTTTTTT. Protein: CASSSGEDTGELFF. Full variable domain (rest looked up from reference TRBV5-1 and TRBJ2-2): KAGVTQTPRYLIKTRGQQVTLSCSPISGHRSVSWYQQTPGQGLQFLFEYFSETQRNKGNFPGRFSGRQFSNSRSEMNVSTLELGDSALYLCASSSGEDTGELFFGEGSRLTVL.

This clonotype appeared a few times. The rearrangement uses TRBV18 and TRBJ2-7, with 7 bases aligning to TRBD1. Germline CDR1 reads KGHSH; CDR2 reads LQKENI. CDR3 length equals 15 residues. V lost 2 bases to trimming and J lost 2 bases; unmatched junction nucleotides: 6. For the CDR3, the DNA is TGTGCCAGCTCACCATTCACAGGGGACACCTACGAGCAGTACTTC. It translates to CASSPFTGDTYEQYF.

This clonotype was counted a few times. The chain is built from TRBV5-1 and TRBJ2-1; 9 bases map to TRBD2. CDR1 and CDR2 (germline): SGHRS, YFSETQ. With 1 base clipped from V and 8 bases from J, the junction kept 10 bases outside the gene matches. The length of the CDR3 is 16 residues. The CDR3 loop reads CASSLRLASGKHEQFF. For the CDR3, the DNA is TGCGCCAGCAGCTTGAGGTTGGCTAGCGGGAAACATGAGCAGTTCTTC.

This clonotype was recorded a few times. The V and J genes are TRBV10-2 and TRBJ2-7, with a possible D match to TRBD2 (5 bases). Looked up from germline, CDR1 is WSHSY and CDR2 is SAAADI. This CDR3 is 17 amino acids long. Between the trimmed V and J ends, which lost 6 bases and 5 bases, there was a span of 26 bases. CDR3 residues: CASRASNRTPGGHEQYF. The CDR3 DNA reads TGCGCCAGCAGGGCATCCAATCGGACTCCCGGTGGCCACGAGCAGTACTTC.

This clonotype was observed a few times. The chain is built from TRBV5-1 and TRBJ2-2, with TRBD1 as a possible D gene (5 bases). V was shortened by 2 bases and J by 2 bases, with 13 bases between the two germline ends. The CDR3 extends over 16 amino acids. Per the germline V gene, CDR1 is SGHRS and CDR2 is YFSETQ. The CDR3 loop reads CASSFVLGVNTGELFF. CDR3 nucleotide sequence: TGCGCCAGCAGCTTTGTTTTAGGGGTTAACACCGGGGAGCTGTTTTTT.

This clonotype has at least ten counts. V and J are TRBV11-2 and TRBJ2-2, with D hard to call. The CDR3 contains 17 residues. Trimming removed 1 base from V and 0 bases from J, with 12 bases in between. Germline V gene data show CDR1 as SGHAT and CDR2 as FQNNGV. CDR3 coding DNA: TGTGCCAGCAGCTTAGGTTCTTGGGCGGCGAACACCGGGGAGCTGTTTTTT. Translating it yields CASSLGSWAANTGELFF.

This clonotype was observed many times. J is TRBJ2-7 and V is TRBV24-1; 8 bases match TRBD2. Looked up from germline, CDR1 is KGHDR and CDR2 is SFDVKD. The CDR3 is 17 residues long. The J segment lost 2 bases and the V segment lost 11 bases, leaving 19 bases of the junction unmatched. The CDR3 loop reads CAIVLQTLAGNTYEQYF. As DNA, the CDR3 is TGTGCCATCGTACTCCAGACCCTAGCGGGTAATACCTACGAGCAGTACTTC.

CDR3 coding DNA: TGTGCCAGCAGCCCGAATTCGAACACCGGGGAGCTGTTTTTT. Translating gives CASSPNSNTGELFF. The chain is built from TRBV7-8 and TRBJ2-2; D is undetermined. CDR3 length: 14 amino acids. Trimming stripped 5 bases from V and 0 bases from J, with 7 bases between. The germline V gene has CDR1 SGHVS and CDR2 FQNEAQ.

This clonotype was observed a few times. The V and J genes are TRBV2 and TRBJ2-1; a possible D gene is TRBD2 (5 bases). CDR1 and CDR2 (germline): SNHLY, FYNNEI. Trimming cost V 6 bases and J 3 bases, with 6 bases left between them. The CDR3 sequence is 12 residues long. CDR3 bases: TGTGCCAGCAGCGGGAACTACAATGAGCAGTTCTTC. Translating gives CASSGNYNEQFF.

This clonotype was observed many times. The chain recombines TRBV6-2 or TRBV6-3 with TRBJ2-1; D perhaps matches TRBD1 (6 bases). Trimming took 5 bases from V and 0 from J, leaving 8 bases between them. The CDR3 spans 14 residues. Looked up from germline, CDR1 is MNHEY and CDR2 is SVGEGT. The CDR3 DNA sequence: TGTGCCAGCAGTCCAGGGGACTCCTACAATGAGCAGTTCTTC. Translated: CASSPGDSYNEQFF.

Ten or more counts support this clonotype. The chain uses TRBV12-3 or TRBV12-4 and TRBJ1-5; 7 bases match TRBD1. Unmatched junction bases numbered 9, after V lost 6 bases and J lost 1 base. The CDR3 consists of 16 residues. CDR3 sequence (DNA): TGTGCCAGCAGCCATCGAGGGGGCTTGAGCAATCAGCCCCAGCATTTT. It encodes CASSHRGGLSNQPQHF.

This clonotype was recorded at least ten times. The V and J genes are TRBV10-3 and TRBJ2-1, with 8 bases aligning to TRBD2. The CDR3 is 15 amino acids. Germline V gene lookup returns CDR1 ENHRY and CDR2 SYGVKD. V lost 3 bases, J lost 10 bases, and 11 bases stayed unmatched. CDR3 region: CAISDVGLVYPEQFF. CDR3 nucleotides: TGTGCCATCAGTGATGTGGGACTAGTCTACCCAGAGCAGTTCTTC.

This clonotype was detected ten times or more. The chain is built from TRBV10-3 and TRBJ1-5, with D uncertain. Trimming took off 7 bases at V and 0 bases at J, with 10 bases between the two ends. This CDR3 contains 14 residues. Looked up from germline, CDR1 is ENHRY and CDR2 is SYGVKD. The CDR3 sequence: CAIKPGDSNQPQHF. In DNA form, the CDR3 reads TGTGCCATCAAACCAGGAGATAGCAATCAGCCCCAGCATTTT.

In this sample, this clonotype turned up many times. This chain connects TRBV27 to TRBJ2-3; possible D gene TRBD1, 6 bases. CDR3 length: 14 residues. The V end lost 5 bases, the J end lost 1 base, and 10 bases lay between the germline ends. Germline V gene data show CDR1 as MNHEY and CDR2 as SMNVEV (reference sequence). The CDR3 loop reads CASSRQDRTDTQYF. The CDR3 region has the DNA TGTGCCAGCAGTAGACAGGATCGCACAGATACGCAGTATTTT.

The V gene is TRBV6-5, the J gene TRBJ1-4, with 10 bases that match TRBD1. Germline-derived CDR1 and CDR2 are MNHEY and SVGAGI. The CDR3 is 15 amino acids. The V segment lost 2 bases and the J segment 8 bases; nucleotides outside the gene matches: 5. The CDR3 DNA reads TGTGCCAGCAGTTACGGCGGGACAGGGGCGGAAAAACTGTTTTTT. Translation gives CASSYGGTGAEKLFF.

This clonotype was observed at least ten times. The chain recombines TRBV7-8 with TRBJ1-1; D is uncertain. CDR1 and CDR2 (germline): SGHVS, FQNEAQ. CDR3 length equals 13 residues. Trimming shortened V by 2 bases and J by 7 bases, and 11 bases separated the two germline ends. CDR3 sequence (DNA): TGTGCCAGCAGCTTATACCCGGGAAATGAAGCTTTCTTT. Amino acid sequence: CASSLYPGNEAFF. Supplemented by reference TRBV7-8 and TRBJ1-1, the full variable domain reads GAGVSQSPRYKVAKRGQDVALRCDPISGHVSLFWYQQALGQGPEFLTYFQNEAQLDKSGLPSDRFFAERPEGSVSTLKIQRTQQEDSAVYLCASSLYPGNEAFFGQGTRLTVV.

The chain combines TRBV3-1 with TRBJ1-3, with no clear D. V lost 1 base, J lost 5 bases, and 6 bases lay in between. Per the germline V gene, CDR1 is LGHDT and CDR2 is YNNKEL (reference sequence). This CDR3 is 13 amino acids long. CDR3 sequence (DNA): TGTGCCAGCAGCCAAGGGGGAAGAAACACCATATATTTT. It is translated as CASSQGGRNTIYF.

The CDR3, as DNA: TGCAGTGCTCTGAGACAGAGCGAGCAGTACTTC. It specifies CSALRQSEQYF. This chain uses TRBV20-1 with TRBJ2-7; possible D gene TRBD1, 5 bases. The V end lost 5 bases, the J end lost 6 bases, and 11 bases lay between the germline ends. CDR3 length: 11 residues. CDR1 is DFQATT, CDR2 SNEGSKA, per germline (reference sequence).

The rearrangement uses TRBV3-1 and TRBJ2-2, with D possibly being TRBD1 (6 bases). Germline assignment: CDR1 LGHDT and CDR2 YNNKEL (reference sequence). The V and J ends lost 1 base and 1 base respectively, with 7 bases between them. The CDR3 is made up of 15 amino acids. The CDR3, as DNA: TGTGCCAGCAGCCAAGGAGGGGGGAACACCGGGGAGCTGTTTTTT. Translating it yields CASSQGGGNTGELFF.

The sample holds many counts of this clonotype. The genes are TRBV12-3 or TRBV12-4 and TRBJ1-2; D gene ambiguous. The CDR3 runs to 13 residues. Trimming left V 1 base short and J 2 bases short, with 5 bases between. CDR3 nucleotides: TGTGCCAGCAGTTTAGATCAGAACTATGGCTACACCTTC. The encoded protein is CASSLDQNYGYTF.

V usage is TRBV18 and J usage is TRBJ1-1; D is ambiguous. V lost 3 bases and J lost 0, with 5 bases in between. The CDR3 extends over 13 amino acids. Germline V gene sequence: CDR1 KGHSH, CDR2 LQKENI. The CDR3 DNA sequence: TGTGCCAGCTCACCGGACGTGAACACTGAAGCTTTCTTT. It yields the protein CASSPDVNTEAFF.

This clonotype was detected ten times or more. The chain joins TRBV3-1 to TRBJ2-5; D uncertain. This CDR3 comprises 14 residues. The V end was cut by 4 bases, the J end by 2 bases, with 11 bases between. Per the germline V gene, CDR1 is LGHDT and CDR2 is YNNKEL (reference sequence). CDR3 in DNA: TGTGCCAGCAGCCTTCGACCGAATCAAGAGACCCAGTACTTC. Encoded protein: CASSLRPNQETQYF.

The table lists this clonotype with many counts. V usage is TRBV6-6 and J usage is TRBJ1-2; no definite D call. The CDR3 length is 11 residues. V was pared by 2 bases and J by 5 bases, with 3 bases between. CDR1 and CDR2 (germline): MNHNY, SVGAGI (reference sequence). CDR3 loop: CASSYIYGYTF. The CDR3 DNA sequence: TGTGCCAGCAGTTACATATATGGCTACACCTTC.

This clonotype was counted at least ten times. V and J are TRBV5-6 and TRBJ1-2; D gene ambiguous. Germline loops: CDR1 SGHDT, CDR2 YYEEEE. The CDR3 totals 14 residues. Trimming took off 4 bases at V and 1 base at J, with 11 bases between the two ends. CDR3 sequence reads: CASSLDGSNYGYTF. The CDR3 DNA reads TGTGCCAGCAGCCTCGACGGAAGTAACTATGGCTACACCTTC.

The table lists this clonotype with many counts. The rearrangement uses TRBV12-3 or TRBV12-4 and TRBJ2-1, with 8 bases fitting TRBD2. J was trimmed by 6 bases and V by 5 bases; bases with no gene match: 12. This CDR3 region has 16 residues. Here the CDR3 DNA reads TGTGCCAGCAGTGGCCTCTCGACGGGAGGGATCAATGAGCAGTTCTTC. Its protein is CASSGLSTGGINEQFF.

This clonotype was counted only a few times. This chain connects TRBV25-1 to TRBJ2-3, with TRBD1 matching over 8 bases. The CDR3 contains 19 residues. V gave up 0 bases and J gave up 3 bases; unmatched junction bases: 14. Germline assignment: CDR1 MGHDK and CDR2 SYGVNS. CDR3 sequence reads: CASSEYGQGAWDRTDTQYF. In nucleotides, the CDR3 is TGTGCCAGCAGTGAATATGGGCAGGGGGCGTGGGATAGGACAGATACGCAGTATTTT.

V is TRBV27 and J is TRBJ1-1, with TRBD1 matching 8 bases. The CDR3 has 13 amino acids. Germline lookup yields CDR1 MNHEY and CDR2 SMNVEV (reference sequence). V lost 6 bases and J lost 3; bases outside the gene matches: 3. CDR3 protein: CASRGTGDTEAFF. DNA of the CDR3: TGTGCCAGCAGAGGGACAGGTGACACTGAAGCTTTCTTT.

This clonotype was counted many times. The chain has TRBV7-9 and TRBJ2-1; D possibly uses TRBD1 or TRBD2 (5 bases each). The CDR3 totals 14 residues. The V gene's germline CDR1 is SEHNR and CDR2 FQNEAQ (reference sequence). The V end lost 5 bases, the J end lost 1 base, and 9 bases lay between the germline ends. In nucleotides, the CDR3 is TGTGCCAGCAGCCCAGGGAGTTCCTACAATGAGCAGTTCTTC. It translates to CASSPGSSYNEQFF.

The table lists this clonotype with many counts. V gene TRBV5-1 combines with J gene TRBJ2-3; no firm D call. V gave up 0 bases and J gave up 2 bases, with 7 bases separating them. The germline gives CDR1 SGHRS, CDR2 YFSETQ. The CDR3 is 14 amino acids. The CDR3 nucleotides are TGCGCCAGCAGCTTGGAGGGTCTCACAGATACGCAGTATTTT. It codes for CASSLEGLTDTQYF.

The V call is TRBV28, the J call TRBJ2-1; 7 bases match TRBD2. Trimming at V came to 1 base and at J to 7 bases, leaving 7 bases not matched to a gene. Germline-derived CDR1 and CDR2 are MDHEN and SYDVKM. The length of the CDR3 is 15 residues. CDR3 nucleotide sequence: TGTGCCAGCAGTTTATCAAGCGGGAAGCGAAATGAGCAGTTCTTC. As protein: CASSLSSGKRNEQFF.